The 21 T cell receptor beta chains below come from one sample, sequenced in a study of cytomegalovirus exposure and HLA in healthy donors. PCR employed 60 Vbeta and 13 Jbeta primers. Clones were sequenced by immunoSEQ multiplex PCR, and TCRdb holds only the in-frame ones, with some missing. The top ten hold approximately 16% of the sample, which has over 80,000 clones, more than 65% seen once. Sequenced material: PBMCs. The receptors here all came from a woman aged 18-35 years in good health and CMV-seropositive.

The CDR3 coding sequence is TGTGCCTGGAGTGTACGCGGTGGGGAGCAGTACTTC. It specifies CAWSVRGGEQYF. The gene calls are TRBV30 and TRBJ2-7; D remains unclear. The CDR3 consists of 12 residues. CDR1 is GTSNPN, CDR2 SVGIG, per germline (reference sequence). The V end lost 0 bases, the J end lost 7 bases, and 10 bases lay between the germline ends. Together with reference TRBV30 and TRBJ2-7, the CDR3 gives the full variable domain: SQTIHQWPATLVQPVGSPLSLECTVEGTSNPNLYWYRQAAGRGLQLLFYSVGIGQISSEVPQNLSASRPQDRQFILSSKKLLLSDSGFYLCAWSVRGGEQYFGPGTRLTVT.

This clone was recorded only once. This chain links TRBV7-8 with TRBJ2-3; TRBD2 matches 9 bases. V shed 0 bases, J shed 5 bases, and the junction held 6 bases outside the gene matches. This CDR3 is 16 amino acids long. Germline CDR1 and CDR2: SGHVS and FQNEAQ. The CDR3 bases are TGTGCCAGCAGCTTAGCCCCAGCGGGGGGTAAAGATACGCAGTATTTT. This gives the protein CASSLAPAGGKDTQYF.

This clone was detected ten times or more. CDR3 residues: CASSELAGGPETQYF. The DNA of the CDR3 is TGTGCCAGCAGTGAACTAGCGGGGGGGCCAGAGACCCAGTACTTC. The V gene is TRBV6-1, the J gene TRBJ2-5, with TRBD2 matching over 12 bases. Germline values: CDR1 MNHNS, CDR2 SASEGT. The CDR3 covers 15 residues. V lost 2 bases, J lost 4 bases, and 2 bases stayed unmatched.

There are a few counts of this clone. CDR3 sequence: CASSLGTSGRNEQFF. The CDR3, as DNA: TGTGCCAGCAGCTTGGGGACTAGCGGGAGGAATGAGCAGTTCTTC. V gene TRBV5-4 combines with J gene TRBJ2-1; TRBD2 aligns across 14 bases. The CDR3 is 15 residues long. Germline V lookup: CDR1 SGHNT, CDR2 YYREEE (reference sequence). J was trimmed by 7 bases and V by 0 bases; bases with no gene match: 0.

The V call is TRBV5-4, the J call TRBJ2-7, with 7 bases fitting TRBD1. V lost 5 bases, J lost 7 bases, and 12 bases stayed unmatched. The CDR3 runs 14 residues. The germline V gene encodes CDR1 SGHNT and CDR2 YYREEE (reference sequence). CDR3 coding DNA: TGTGCCAGCAGTAGCGCATACAGGGGTGGTGAGCAGTACTTC. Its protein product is CASSSAYRGGEQYF. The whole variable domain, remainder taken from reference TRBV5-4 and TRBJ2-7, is ETGVTQSPTHLIKTRGQQVTLRCSSQSGHNTVSWYQQALGQGPQFIFQYYREEENGRGNFPPRFSGLQFPNYSSELNVNALELDDSALYLCASSSAYRGGEQYFGPGTRLTVT.

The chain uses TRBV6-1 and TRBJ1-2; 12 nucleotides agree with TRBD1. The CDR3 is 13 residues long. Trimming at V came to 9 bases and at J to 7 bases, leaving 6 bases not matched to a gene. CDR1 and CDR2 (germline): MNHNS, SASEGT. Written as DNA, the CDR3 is TGTGCCAGTTGGGGACAGGGGGCGGTTGGCTACACCTTC. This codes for CASWGQGAVGYTF.

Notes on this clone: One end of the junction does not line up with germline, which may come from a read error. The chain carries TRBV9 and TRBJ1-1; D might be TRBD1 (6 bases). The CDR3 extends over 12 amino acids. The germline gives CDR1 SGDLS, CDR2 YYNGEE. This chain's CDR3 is CASSPERGIEGF. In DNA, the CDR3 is TGTGCCAGCAGCCCAGAGAGGGGGATTGAGGGATTT.

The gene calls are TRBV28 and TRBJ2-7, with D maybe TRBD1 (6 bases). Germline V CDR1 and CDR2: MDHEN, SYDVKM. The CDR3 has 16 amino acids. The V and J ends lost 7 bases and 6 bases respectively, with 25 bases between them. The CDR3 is CASTPSLGGNPGEQYF. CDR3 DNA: TGTGCCAGCACCCCGTCCCTTGGGGGCAACCCTGGCGAGCAGTACTTC.

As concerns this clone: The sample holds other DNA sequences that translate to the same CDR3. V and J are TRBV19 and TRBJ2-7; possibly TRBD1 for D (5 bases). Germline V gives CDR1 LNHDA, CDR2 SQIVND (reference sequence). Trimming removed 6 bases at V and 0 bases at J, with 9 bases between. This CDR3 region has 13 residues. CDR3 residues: CASSRDSSYEQYF. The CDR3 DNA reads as TGTGCCAGTAGCCGCGACAGCTCCTACGAGCAGTACTTC.

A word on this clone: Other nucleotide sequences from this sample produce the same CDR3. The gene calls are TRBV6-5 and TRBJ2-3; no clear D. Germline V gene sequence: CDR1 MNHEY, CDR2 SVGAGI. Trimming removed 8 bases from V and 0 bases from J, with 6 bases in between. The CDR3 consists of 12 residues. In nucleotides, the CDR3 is TGTGCCAGCTCCTCTAGCACAGATACGCAGTATTTT. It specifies CASSSSTDTQYF.

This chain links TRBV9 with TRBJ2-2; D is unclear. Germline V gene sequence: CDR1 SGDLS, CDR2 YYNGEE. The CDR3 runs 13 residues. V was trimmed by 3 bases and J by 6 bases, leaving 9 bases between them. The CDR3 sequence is CASSAYGPGELFF. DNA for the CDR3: TGTGCCAGCAGCGCCTATGGGCCCGGGGAGCTGTTTTTT.

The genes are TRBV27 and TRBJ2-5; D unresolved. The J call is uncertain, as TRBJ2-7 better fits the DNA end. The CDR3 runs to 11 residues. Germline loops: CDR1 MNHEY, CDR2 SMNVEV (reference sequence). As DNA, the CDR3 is TGTGCCAGCAGTACCCCCTACGAGCAGTACTTC. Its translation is CASSTPYEQYF.

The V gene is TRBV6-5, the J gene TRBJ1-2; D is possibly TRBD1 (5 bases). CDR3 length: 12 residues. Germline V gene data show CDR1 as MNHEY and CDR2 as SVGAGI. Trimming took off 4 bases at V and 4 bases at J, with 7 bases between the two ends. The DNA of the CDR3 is TGTGCCAGCAGTTTCACAGGCTATGGCTACACCTTC. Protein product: CASSFTGYGYTF.

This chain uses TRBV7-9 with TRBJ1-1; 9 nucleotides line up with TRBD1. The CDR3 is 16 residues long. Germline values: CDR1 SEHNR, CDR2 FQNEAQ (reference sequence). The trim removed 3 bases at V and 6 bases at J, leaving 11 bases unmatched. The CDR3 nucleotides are TGTGCCAGCAGCTTTTCCGGGACAGGGTGGGGTGCTGAAGCTTTCTTT. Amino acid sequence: CASSFSGTGWGAEAFF.

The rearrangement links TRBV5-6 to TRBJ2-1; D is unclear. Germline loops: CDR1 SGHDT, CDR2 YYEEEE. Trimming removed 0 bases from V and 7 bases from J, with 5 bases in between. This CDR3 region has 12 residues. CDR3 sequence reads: CASSLGRNEQFF. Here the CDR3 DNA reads TGTGCCAGCAGCTTGGGCCGGAATGAGCAGTTCTTC.

The chain's CDR3 is CASSIDRGRRETQYF. In DNA, the CDR3 is TGTGCCAGTAGTATCGACAGGGGGCGCCGGGAGACCCAGTACTTC. The V gene is TRBV19, the J gene TRBJ2-5; 10 bases match TRBD1. Germline CDR1 LNHDA, CDR2 SQIVND (reference sequence). CDR3 length: 15 residues. Germline trimming cut 3 bases from V and 5 bases from J; bases unmatched to any gene: 6.

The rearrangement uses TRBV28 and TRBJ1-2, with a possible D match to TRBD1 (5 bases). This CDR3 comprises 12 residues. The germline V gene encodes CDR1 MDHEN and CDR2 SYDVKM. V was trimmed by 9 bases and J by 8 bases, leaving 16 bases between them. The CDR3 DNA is TGTGCCAGTAGTACACAGGAAGGAGGCTACACCTTC. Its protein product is CASSTQEGGYTF.

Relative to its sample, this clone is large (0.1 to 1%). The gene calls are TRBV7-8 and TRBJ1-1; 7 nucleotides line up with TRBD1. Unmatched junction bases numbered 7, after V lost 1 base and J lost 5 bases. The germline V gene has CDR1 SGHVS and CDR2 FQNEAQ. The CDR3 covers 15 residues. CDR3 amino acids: CASSLGTGWMTEAFF. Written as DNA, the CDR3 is TGTGCCAGCAGCTTAGGGACAGGTTGGATGACTGAAGCTTTCTTT.

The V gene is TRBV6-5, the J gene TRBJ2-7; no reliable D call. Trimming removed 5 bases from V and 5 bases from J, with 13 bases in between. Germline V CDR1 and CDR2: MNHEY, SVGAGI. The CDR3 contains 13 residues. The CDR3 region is CASSPTLSNEQYF. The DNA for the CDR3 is TGTGCCAGCAGTCCCACCCTGAGCAACGAGCAGTACTTC.

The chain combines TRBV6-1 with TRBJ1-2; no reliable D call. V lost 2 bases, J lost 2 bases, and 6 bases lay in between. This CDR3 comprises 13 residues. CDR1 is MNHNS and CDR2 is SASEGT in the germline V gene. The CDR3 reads CASSERRNYGYTF. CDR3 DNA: TGTGCCAGCAGTGAACGTCGGAACTATGGCTACACCTTC.

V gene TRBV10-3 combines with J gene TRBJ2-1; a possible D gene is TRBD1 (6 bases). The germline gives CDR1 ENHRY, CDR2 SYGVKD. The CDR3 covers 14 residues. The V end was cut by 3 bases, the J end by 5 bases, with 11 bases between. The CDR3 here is CAISESQGHNEQFF. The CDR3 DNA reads TGTGCCATCAGTGAATCACAGGGACACAATGAGCAGTTCTTC.